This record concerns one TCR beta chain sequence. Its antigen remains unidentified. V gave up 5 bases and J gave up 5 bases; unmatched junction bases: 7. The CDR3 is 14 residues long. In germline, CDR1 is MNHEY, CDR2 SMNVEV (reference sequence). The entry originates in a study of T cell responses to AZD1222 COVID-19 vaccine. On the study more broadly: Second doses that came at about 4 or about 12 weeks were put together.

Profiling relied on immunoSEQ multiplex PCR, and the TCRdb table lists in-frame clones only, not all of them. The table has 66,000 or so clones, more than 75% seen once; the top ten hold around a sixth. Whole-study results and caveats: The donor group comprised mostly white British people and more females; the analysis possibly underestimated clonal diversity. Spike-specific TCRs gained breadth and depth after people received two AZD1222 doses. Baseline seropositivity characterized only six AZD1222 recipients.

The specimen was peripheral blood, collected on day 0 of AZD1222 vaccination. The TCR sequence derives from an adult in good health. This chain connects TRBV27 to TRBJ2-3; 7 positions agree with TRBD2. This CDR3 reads CASSSGLVRDTQYF. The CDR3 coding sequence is TGTGCCAGCAGTAGCGGACTAGTTCGAGATACGCAGTATTTT.